The text below deals with one T cell receptor beta chain. As yet, its antigen is unknown. The data were taken from a study of cytomegalovirus exposure and HLA in healthy donors. Study outcomes and limitations: Three CMV-associated chains proved CMV antigen-specific in vitro.

This CDR3 has 16 residues. J gave up 1 base and V 10 bases, and 11 bases lay outside the gene matches. The V gene's germline CDR1 is MDHEN and CDR2 SYDVKM. Researchers ran the PCR with 60 Vbeta and 13 Jbeta primers. Assay: immunoSEQ multiplex PCR; the TCRdb copy retains only in-frame clones and omits some. In the table there are about 120,000 clones, about 80% of which are singletons. The source is a human donor in good health. The gene calls are TRBV28 and TRBJ2-2; 8 nucleotides line up with TRBD1. The sample taken for sequencing was PBMCs. The CDR3 loop reads CAINGQGVGNTGELFF. CDR3 DNA: TGTGCCATCAATGGACAGGGCGTGGGGAACACCGGGGAGCTGTTTTTT.